The table lists the clone carrying this TCR beta chain with a few counts. Its antigen is still unknown. This entry belongs to a study of cytomegalovirus exposure and HLA in healthy donors. Whole-study results and caveats: Later on, an analysis tied around 17,000 TCR beta sequences to HLA alleles at 0.05 false discovery rate. In all likelihood, a cluster of highly shared sequence variants was a sequencing artifact.

The V segment lost 3 bases and the J segment 10 bases; nucleotides outside the gene matches: 8. The length of the CDR3 is 14 residues. From germline, CDR1 is GTSNPN and CDR2 SVGIG (reference sequence). Both 60 Vbeta primers and 13 Jbeta primers went into the PCR. Measured with immunoSEQ multiplex PCR; TCRdb has only the in-frame clones, and not every one. The sample consists of tens of thousands of clones, 10% of them appearing once. V is TRBV30 and J is TRBJ1-6; 8 bases align to TRBD1. The sample consisted of PBMCs. This receptor was identified in a man aged 55-75 years in good health and CMV-seropositive. This CDR3 reads CAWRGQGAQSPLHF. DNA of the CDR3: TGTGCCTGGAGGGGGCAGGGGGCGCAATCACCCCTCCACTTT.